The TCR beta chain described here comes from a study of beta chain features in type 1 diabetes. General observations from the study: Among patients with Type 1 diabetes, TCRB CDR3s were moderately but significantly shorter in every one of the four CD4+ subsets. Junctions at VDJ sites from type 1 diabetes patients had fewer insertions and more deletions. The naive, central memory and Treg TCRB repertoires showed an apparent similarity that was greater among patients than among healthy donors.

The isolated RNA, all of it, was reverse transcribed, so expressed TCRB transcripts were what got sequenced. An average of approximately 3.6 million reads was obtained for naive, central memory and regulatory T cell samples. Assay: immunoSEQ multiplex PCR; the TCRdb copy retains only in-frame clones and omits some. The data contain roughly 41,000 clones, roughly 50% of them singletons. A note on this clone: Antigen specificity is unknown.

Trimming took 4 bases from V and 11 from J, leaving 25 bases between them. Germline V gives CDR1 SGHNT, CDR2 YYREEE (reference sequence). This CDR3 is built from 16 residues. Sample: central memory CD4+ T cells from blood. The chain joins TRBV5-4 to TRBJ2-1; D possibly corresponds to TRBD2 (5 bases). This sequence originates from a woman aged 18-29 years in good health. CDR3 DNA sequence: TGTGCCAGCAGCCCCCCAGCGGCCACCTCTACAATGCAGCAGTTCTTC. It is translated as CASSPPAATSTMQQFF.